The 5 T cell receptor beta chains given below trace back to one sample, sequenced in a study of graft-versus-host responses after intestinal transplantation (dated by TCRdb to about 2021). According to the study, the label for this sample's time point signals: cells obtained before transplantation from donor or recipient. Library method: the immunoSEQ multiplex PCR assay. In TCRdb, the immuneACCESS table is reduced to in-frame sequences with V and J assigned. These tables do not hold every clone; where another copy was compared, an unresolved V gene accounts for under half, and the others remain unexplained. The sample yields 80,000 to 100,000 clones; roughly four fifths were counted once. The top ten clones comprise about 18% of the sample. No antigens are known for them. Sequenced material: unstimulated CD8+ T cells sorted from spleen or lymph node cells, taken before intestinal transplant. These receptors were collected from a human donor who received an intestinal transplant.

This chain links TRBV7-9 with TRBJ2-7, with a weak D call TRBD1 (6 bases). Germline-derived CDR1 and CDR2 are SEHNR and FQNEAQ (reference sequence). V was cut by 3 bases and J by 4 bases, with 19 bases left in between. The CDR3 consists of 16 residues. The CDR3 loop is CASSFWVQAGEYEQYF. CDR3 sequence (DNA): TGTGCCAGCAGCTTCTGGGTACAAGCAGGGGAATACGAGCAGTACTTC.

This clone was seen a handful of times. This rearrangement joins TRBV6-6 to TRBJ1-1; D gene unclear. The CDR3 consists of 14 residues. The germline V and J ends were trimmed by 2 bases and 1 base, with 8 bases remaining between them. In germline, CDR1 is MNHNY, CDR2 SVGAGI (reference sequence). CDR3 loop: CASSYEEGNTEAFF. In DNA, the CDR3 is TGTGCCAGCAGTTACGAGGAGGGGAACACTGAAGCTTTCTTT.

The gene calls are TRBV12-5 and TRBJ2-2, with D perhaps matching TRBD1 or TRBD2 (5 bases each). V was pared by 5 bases and J by 2 bases, with 9 bases between. This CDR3 region has 14 residues. Germline lookup yields CDR1 LGHNT and CDR2 FRNRAP. The DNA for the CDR3 is TGTGCTAGTGGTCTCCGGGACAACACCGGGGAGCTGTTTTTT. Translated, it gives CASGLRDNTGELFF.

V and J are TRBV27 and TRBJ2-1; 11 bases are shared with TRBD2. V dropped 11 bases and J dropped 8; count of bases not matched to a gene: 11. Germline-derived CDR1 and CDR2 are MNHEY and SMNVEV (reference sequence). This CDR3 comprises 14 residues. The CDR3, as DNA: TGTGCCCGCCTTATAGCGGGAGGGGGGGATGAGCAGTTCTTC. Encoded protein: CARLIAGGGDEQFF.

The chain recombines TRBV14 with TRBJ1-2; D call uncertain. CDR1 and CDR2 from the germline V gene are SGHDN and FVKESK. The CDR3 is 13 amino acids. The V end was cut by 0 bases, the J end by 6 bases, with 8 bases between. This CDR3 is CASSQDGPDGYTF. CDR3 in DNA: TGTGCCAGCAGCCAAGACGGACCTGATGGCTACACCTTC.